The 5 T cell receptor beta chains reported below all come from one sample, sequenced in a study of cytomegalovirus exposure and HLA in healthy donors. Researchers ran the PCR with 60 Vbeta and 13 Jbeta primers. Profiled with immunoSEQ multiplex PCR; TCRdb holds only in-frame clones, not every one. Of 150,000 to 200,000 clones listed, more than 70% are singletons. What was sequenced was PBMCs. The receptors were gathered from a girl aged 5 to 17 in good health and CMV-seropositive.

This clone was observed a few times. V usage is TRBV2 and J usage is TRBJ2-7; 11 nucleotides match TRBD2. J gave up 4 bases and V 7 bases, and 3 bases lay outside the gene matches. CDR3 length: 13 amino acids. Per germline, CDR1 SNHLY and CDR2 FYNNEI. The CDR3 DNA follows: TGTGCCAGCACTCGGACTAGCGGGTACGAGCAGTACTTC. It codes for CASTRTSGYEQYF.

A few counts support this clone. This chain links TRBV29-1 with TRBJ2-1; 13 bases match TRBD2. The CDR3 is made up of 16 amino acids. Per germline, CDR1 SQVTM and CDR2 ANQGSEA. Trimming removed 4 bases from V and 8 bases from J; junction bases left unmatched: 11. Written as DNA, the CDR3 is TGCAGCGTTGTACCCCAACTAGCGGGAGGGCCGGATGAGCAGTTCTTC. Protein: CSVVPQLAGGPDEQFF.

This chain uses TRBV7-2 with TRBJ1-4; perhaps TRBD1 as D (6 bases). Germline V gives CDR1 SGHTA, CDR2 FQGNSA. Trimming removed 4 bases from V and 8 bases from J, with 8 bases in between. The CDR3 spans 12 residues. The CDR3 DNA reads TGTGCCAGCAGCTCTGGACAGGAAAAACTGTTTTTT. This gives the protein CASSSGQEKLFF.

The chain recombines TRBV7-9 with TRBJ2-7; D call uncertain. The V end lost 3 bases, the J end lost 1 base, and 10 bases lay between the germline ends. The CDR3 covers 14 residues. Germline CDR1 reads SEHNR; CDR2 reads FQNEAQ (reference sequence). In DNA, the CDR3 is TGTGCCAGCAGCTTGTCCCTAGGATCCTACGAGCAGTACTTC. The encoded protein is CASSLSLGSYEQYF.

This clone was recorded a few times. This rearrangement joins TRBV6-5 to TRBJ2-1; 11 bases line up with TRBD2. Trimming removed 3 bases from V and 6 bases from J; junction bases left unmatched: 4. Germline assignment: CDR1 MNHEY and CDR2 SVGAGI. CDR3 length: 15 amino acids. CDR3 sequence reads: CASSYLGTSGNEQFF. CDR3 nucleotide sequence: TGTGCCAGCAGTTATCTCGGGACTAGCGGCAATGAGCAGTTCTTC.